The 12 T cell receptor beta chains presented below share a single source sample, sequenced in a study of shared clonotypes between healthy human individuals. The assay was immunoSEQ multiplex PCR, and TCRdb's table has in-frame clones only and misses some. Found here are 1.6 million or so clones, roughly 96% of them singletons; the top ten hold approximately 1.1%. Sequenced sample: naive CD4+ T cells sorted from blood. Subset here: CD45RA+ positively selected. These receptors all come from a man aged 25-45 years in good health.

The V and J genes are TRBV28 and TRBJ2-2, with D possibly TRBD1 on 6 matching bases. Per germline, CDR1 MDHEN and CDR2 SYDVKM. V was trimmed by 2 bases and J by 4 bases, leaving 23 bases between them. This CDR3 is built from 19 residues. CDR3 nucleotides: TGTGCCAGCAGTTTACCACTAACACAGGGTTTTAGGGGCACCGGGGAGCTGTTTTTT. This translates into CASSLPLTQGFRGTGELFF. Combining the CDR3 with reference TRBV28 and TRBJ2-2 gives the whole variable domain DVKVTQSSRYLVKRTGEKVFLECVQDMDHENMFWYRQDPGLGLRLIYFSYDVKMKEKGDIPEGYSVSREKKERFSLILESASTNQTSMYLCASSLPLTQGFRGTGELFFGEGSRLTVL.

CDR3 sequence: CASSPGGANQPQHF. In nucleotides, the CDR3 is TGTGCCAGCAGCCCCGGGGGGGCCAATCAGCCCCAGCATTTT. The V call is TRBV7-2, the J call TRBJ1-5; TRBD1 might be the D (6 bases). The germline CDR1 and CDR2 sequences are SGHTA and FQGNSA. Trimming removed 5 bases at V and 3 bases at J, with 11 bases between. This CDR3 contains 14 residues. The complete variable domain, with remaining parts taken from reference TRBV7-2 and TRBJ1-5, reads GAGVSQSPSNKVTEKGKDVELRCDPISGHTALYWYRQSLGQGLEFLIYFQGNSAPDKSGLPSDRFSAERTGGSVSTLTIQRTQQEDSAVYLCASSPGGANQPQHFGDGTRLSIL.

CDR3 region: CASSLNSGGNTGELFF. The CDR3 coding sequence is TGTGCCAGCAGCTTAAATTCTGGGGGGAACACCGGGGAGCTGTTTTTT. The V call is TRBV7-3, the J call TRBJ2-2; the D call may be TRBD1 or TRBD2 (5 bases each). V lost 1 base and J 1 base, leaving 10 bases between the germline ends. CDR3 length: 16 residues. Germline V CDR1 and CDR2: SGHTA, FQGTGA.

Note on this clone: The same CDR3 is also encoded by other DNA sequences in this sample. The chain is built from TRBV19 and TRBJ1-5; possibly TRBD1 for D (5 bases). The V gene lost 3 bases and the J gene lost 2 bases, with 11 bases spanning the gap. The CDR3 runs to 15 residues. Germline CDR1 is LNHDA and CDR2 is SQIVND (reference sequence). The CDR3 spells CASSIDGGRNQPQHF. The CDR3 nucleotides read TGTGCCAGTAGTATTGATGGGGGACGCAATCAGCCCCAGCATTTT.

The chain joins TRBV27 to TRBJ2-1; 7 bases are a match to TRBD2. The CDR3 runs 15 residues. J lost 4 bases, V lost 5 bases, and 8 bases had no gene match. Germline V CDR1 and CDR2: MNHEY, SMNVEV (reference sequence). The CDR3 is CASSRGLDYYNEQFF. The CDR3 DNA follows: TGTGCCAGCAGTCGTGGACTAGACTATTACAATGAGCAGTTCTTC.

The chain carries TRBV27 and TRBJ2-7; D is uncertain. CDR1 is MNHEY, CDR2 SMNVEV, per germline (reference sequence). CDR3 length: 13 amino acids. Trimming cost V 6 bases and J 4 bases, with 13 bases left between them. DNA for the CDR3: TGTGCCAGCAGACCCACAGCCCATTACGAGCAGTACTTC. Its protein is CASRPTAHYEQYF.

The CDR3 sequence: CASSGRVNTEAFF. CDR3 bases: TGTGCCAGCAGTGGGAGGGTGAACACTGAAGCTTTCTTT. The chain has TRBV25-1 and TRBJ1-1; D unresolved. The CDR3 sequence is 13 residues long. The V and J ends lost 4 bases and 0 bases respectively, with 6 bases between them. In germline, CDR1 is MGHDK, CDR2 SYGVNS.

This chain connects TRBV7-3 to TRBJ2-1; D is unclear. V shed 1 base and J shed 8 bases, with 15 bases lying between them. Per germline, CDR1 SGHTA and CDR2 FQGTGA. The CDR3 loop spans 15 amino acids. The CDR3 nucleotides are TGTGCCAGCAGCTTAAAATACGGAGATAGGTATGAGCAGTTCTTC. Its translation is CASSLKYGDRYEQFF.

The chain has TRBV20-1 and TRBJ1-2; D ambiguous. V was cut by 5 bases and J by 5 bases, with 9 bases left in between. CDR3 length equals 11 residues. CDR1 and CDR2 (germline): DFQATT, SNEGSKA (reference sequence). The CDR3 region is CSALDGYGYTF. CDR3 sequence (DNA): TGCAGTGCTTTGGACGGATATGGCTACACCTTC.

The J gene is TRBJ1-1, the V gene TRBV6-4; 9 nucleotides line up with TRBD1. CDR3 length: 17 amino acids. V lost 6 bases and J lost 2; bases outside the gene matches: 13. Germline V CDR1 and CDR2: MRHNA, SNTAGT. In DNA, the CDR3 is TGTGCCAGCAGGGAACAGGGGGCAGGGTTCGGAAACACTGAAGCTTTCTTT. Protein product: CASREQGAGFGNTEAFF.

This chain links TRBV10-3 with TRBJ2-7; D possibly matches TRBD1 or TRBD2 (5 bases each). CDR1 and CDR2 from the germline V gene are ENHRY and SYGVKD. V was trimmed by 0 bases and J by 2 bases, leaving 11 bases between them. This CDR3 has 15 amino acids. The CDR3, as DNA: TGTGCCATCAGTGAGTCGAGGGTAGGGGCCTACGAGCAGTACTTC. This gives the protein CAISESRVGAYEQYF.

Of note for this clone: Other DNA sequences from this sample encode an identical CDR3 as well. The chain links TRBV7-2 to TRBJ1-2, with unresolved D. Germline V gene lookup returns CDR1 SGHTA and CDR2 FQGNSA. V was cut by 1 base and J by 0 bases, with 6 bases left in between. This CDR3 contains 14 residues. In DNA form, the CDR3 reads TGTGCCAGCAGCTTAGGTTTGGCTAACTATGGCTACACCTTC. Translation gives CASSLGLANYGYTF.